These 12 T cell receptor beta chains were sequenced from one sample in a study of long-term antiretroviral therapy in people with HIV. Runs used v3.0 of the immunoSEQ assay and were done at survey level. The method was immunoSEQ multiplex PCR; TCRdb's version includes in-frame clones alone and lacks a portion of them. This table has approximately 21,000 clones, about four fifths appearing once. Specimen: unsorted PBMCs, collected 0.3 years after starting antiretroviral therapy. The origin of the receptors is a middle-aged man with HIV.

The chain employs TRBV13 and TRBJ2-2; D remains ambiguous. Germline loops: CDR1 PRHDT, CDR2 FYEKMQ (reference sequence). V lost 6 bases to trimming and J lost 5 bases, with 13 bases between them. The CDR3 is 14 residues long. The CDR3 DNA reads TGTGCCAGCAGGGCCGGGCCTGTAACCGGGGAGCTGTTTTTT. Amino acid sequence: CASRAGPVTGELFF.

This rearrangement joins TRBV7-8 to TRBJ2-7; TRBD1 is a possible D gene (6 bases). Deletions cut 1 base from V and 0 bases from J, with 10 bases between. The germline V gene encodes CDR1 SGHVS and CDR2 FQNEAQ. The CDR3 contains 15 residues. CDR3 sequence (DNA): TGTGCCAGCAGCTTAGTCGAGGGGGACTCCTACGAGCAGTACTTC. Amino acids: CASSLVEGDSYEQYF. Drawing the rest from reference TRBV7-8 and TRBJ2-7, the complete variable domain is GAGVSQSPRYKVAKRGQDVALRCDPISGHVSLFWYQQALGQGPEFLTYFQNEAQLDKSGLPSDRFFAERPEGSVSTLKIQRTQQEDSAVYLCASSLVEGDSYEQYFGPGTRLTVT.

V usage is TRBV18 and J usage is TRBJ2-1; TRBD2 matches at 7 bases. The CDR3 consists of 14 residues. The germline V gene encodes CDR1 KGHSH and CDR2 LQKENI. V gave up 4 bases and J gave up 4 bases; unmatched junction bases: 4. The CDR3 sequence is CASSQGTMYNEQFF. In nucleotides, the CDR3 is TGTGCCAGCTCACAGGGGACTATGTACAATGAGCAGTTCTTC. The whole variable domain, remainder taken from reference TRBV18 and TRBJ2-1, is NAGVMQNPRHLVRRRGQEARLRCSPMKGHSHVYWYRQLPEEGLKFMVYLQKENIIDESGMPKERFSAEFPKEGPSILRIQQVVRGDSAAYFCASSQGTMYNEQFFGPGTRLTVL.

V is TRBV6-1 and J is TRBJ1-5, with 7 positions matching TRBD1. The CDR3 has 14 amino acids. The V and J ends lost 4 bases and 5 bases, in that order; junction bases with no gene match: 5. CDR1 is MNHNS and CDR2 is SASEGT in the germline V gene. The CDR3 sequence: CASSGQGAHQPQHF. The CDR3 DNA is TGTGCCAGCAGTGGACAGGGCGCGCATCAGCCCCAGCATTTT.

The chain uses TRBV7-8 and TRBJ1-2, with D possibly being TRBD1 (5 bases). CDR3 length: 15 residues. Looked up from germline, CDR1 is SGHVS and CDR2 is FQNEAQ. With 4 bases removed from V and 8 bases from J, the gap between germline ends came to 20 bases. This chain's CDR3 is CASSSQWDLRDGYTF. CDR3 coding DNA: TGTGCCAGCAGCTCCCAATGGGACCTACGGGACGGCTACACCTTC. Based on the CDR3 plus reference TRBV7-8 and TRBJ1-2, the full variable domain is GAGVSQSPRYKVAKRGQDVALRCDPISGHVSLFWYQQALGQGPEFLTYFQNEAQLDKSGLPSDRFFAERPEGSVSTLKIQRTQQEDSAVYLCASSSQWDLRDGYTFGSGTRLTVV.

This chain connects TRBV5-6 to TRBJ1-2, with D hard to call. Deletions cut 1 base from V and 8 bases from J, with 12 bases between. This CDR3 contains 13 residues. Germline V CDR1 and CDR2: SGHDT, YYEEEE. Written as DNA, the CDR3 is TGTGCCAGCAGCTTGTCCTGGAGGCCGGGCTACACCTTC. Protein sequence: CASSLSWRPGYTF.

V is TRBV7-7 and J is TRBJ1-3, with D unresolved. The CDR3 consists of 10 residues. Germline V CDR1 and CDR2: SSHAT, FNYEAQ (reference sequence). The CDR3 bases are TGTGCTAGAGTCACTAACACCATATATTTT. Translation: CARVTNTIYF.

This clone was found once. This rearrangement joins TRBV4-1 to TRBJ1-2; 7 bases map to TRBD1. Germline V gives CDR1 MGHRA, CDR2 YSYEKL. This CDR3 spans 15 amino acids. After removal of 3 bases from V and 4 bases from J, the junction contained 8 bases not matched to a gene. CDR3 nucleotides: TGCGCCAGCAGCCATATGAAAGGGGGCACCTATGGCTACACCTTC. This sequence encodes CASSHMKGGTYGYTF.

The chain has TRBV15 and TRBJ1-1, with D uncertain. Deletions cut 0 bases from V and 6 bases from J, with 11 bases between. Germline CDR1 LNHNV, CDR2 YYDKDF (reference sequence). This CDR3 comprises 14 residues. Here the CDR3 reads CATSRDRNTAEAFF. In DNA form, the CDR3 reads TGTGCCACCAGCAGAGATCGGAACACGGCTGAAGCTTTCTTT.

This chain joins TRBV27 and TRBJ1-1, with D unclear. The germline CDR1 and CDR2 sequences are MNHEY and SMNVEV (reference sequence). The CDR3 totals 14 residues. Trimming stripped 1 base from V and 1 base from J, with 7 bases between. In nucleotides, the CDR3 is TGTGCCAGCAGTTTATACACCTCGAACACTGAAGCTTTCTTT. Residues: CASSLYTSNTEAFF.

This clone was picked up a small number of times. The chain carries TRBV7-9 and TRBJ2-2; D remains unclear. Looked up from germline, CDR1 is SEHNR and CDR2 is FQNEAQ (reference sequence). The CDR3 sequence is 14 residues long. V was clipped by 2 bases and J by 5 bases, with 9 bases between them. The CDR3 spells CASSLMVGTGELFF. CDR3 in DNA: TGTGCCAGCAGCTTAATGGTGGGGACCGGGGAGCTGTTTTTT.

V and J are TRBV2 and TRBJ1-1; D gene ambiguous. Germline CDR1 and CDR2: SNHLY and FYNNEI. There are 13 residues in the CDR3. Trimming left V 8 bases short and J 0 bases short, with 10 bases between. The CDR3 spells CASGYRLNTEAFF. DNA of the CDR3: TGTGCCAGCGGATACCGACTGAACACTGAAGCTTTCTTT.